This record looks at one T cell receptor (beta chain) sequence and its context. Its antigen is still unknown. Measured with immunoSEQ multiplex PCR; TCRdb has only the in-frame clones, and not every one. The sample carries some 690,000 clones, 90% recorded once. This sample is drawn from a study of shared clonotypes between healthy human individuals. Findings of the study overall: Non-shared clonotypes had lower generation probabilities than those shared by all four donors.

The junction had 6 bases not matched to a gene; V was cut back by 4 bases and J by 0 bases. This CDR3 is 16 amino acids long. Per the germline V gene, CDR1 is MDHEN and CDR2 is SYDVKM. This TCR came from a man between 18 and 35 years old in good health. Some clones in this sample may be carry-over from other donors' samples. The sequenced material came from memory CD8+ T cells from PBMCs. The subset was: CD45RO+ cells pooled with CCR7-negative TemRA cells. The genes are TRBV28 and TRBJ2-1; TRBD2 agrees at 7 bases. DNA of the CDR3: TGTGCCAGCAGTTCCCTAGCGGAGAGCTCCTACAATGAGCAGTTCTTC. Translated, it gives CASSSLAESSYNEQFF. The full variable domain, rest sourced from reference TRBV28 and TRBJ2-1, is DVKVTQSSRYLVKRTGEKVFLECVQDMDHENMFWYRQDPGLGLRLIYFSYDVKMKEKGDIPEGYSVSREKKERFSLILESASTNQTSMYLCASSSLAESSYNEQFFGPGTRLTVL.